This TCR beta chain is from a study of blood T cells in healthy people across ages. The second PCR ran roughly 6 to 11 cycles with a sample-barcoded 5' primer and J-beta primers. TCRdb independently ran MiXCR on the 5' RACE reads; one entry per CDR3 protein. The sample consists of approximately 760,000 distinct CDR3 sequences, 25% of them appearing once. The CDR3 runs 14 residues. Germline V CDR1 and CDR2: ENHRY, SYGVKD. Deletions cut 0 bases from V and 5 bases from J, with 10 bases between. A further study also used this sample, focusing on T cells of mothers and their children. That source reports: Study donors consisted of three healthy Caucasian mothers and their six children.

The sequencing input was blood. The sequence was obtained from a boy aged 5-17 years in good health. V and J are TRBV10-3 and TRBJ1-1; unclear D gene. This CDR3 reads CAISESDLGTEAFF. CDR3 nucleotide sequence: TGTGCCATCAGTGAGTCGGATCTGGGTACTGAAGCTTTCTTT.